The clone carrying this T cell receptor (beta chain) has a handful of counts. What it binds is not known. The investigators reverse transcribed all of the isolated RNA, so they sequenced expressed TCRB transcripts. About 3.57 million reads per sample were averaged for naive, central memory and regulatory samples. Generated by immunoSEQ multiplex PCR, the TCRdb table keeps only in-frame clones and is missing some. The sample includes 150,000 or so clones, roughly 9.7% of them seen just once. The sample comes from a study of beta chain features in type 1 diabetes. General observations from the study: The similarity of naive, central memory and Treg TCRB repertoires appeared greater among patients than among healthy donors.

The V and J ends lost 8 bases and 2 bases, in that order; junction bases with no gene match: 11. The CDR3 is 15 amino acids. CDR1 is ENHRY and CDR2 is SYGVKD in the germline V gene. Sequencing was carried out using central memory CD4+ T cells from blood. V gene TRBV10-3 combines with J gene TRBJ1-2, with 7 bases identical to TRBD1. This sequence originates from a woman aged 40 to 55 in good health. CDR3 loop: CAIQGVGTANYGYTF. The DNA of the CDR3 is TGTGCCATCCAGGGGGTCGGGACAGCAAACTATGGCTACACCTTC.